This entry describes one TCR beta chain. The target of this receptor is not known. Base quality data are lacking; no much larger clone is found one base away. These data come from a study of Ad26.COV2.S vaccination and SARS-CoV-2 variants (dated by TCRdb to the early 2020s). Concerning the study at large: Donors in the vaccine arm were drawn from COV1001, a multicentre, randomized, double-blind, placebo-controlled phase I-IIa trial testing Ad26.COV2.S in healthy adults. Ad26.COV2.S was administered intramuscularly at a dose of 5x10^10 or 1x10^11 viral particles, either as one shot or as two shots given 56 days apart. TCRbeta repertoire sequencing served as the tool for gauging how specific and how broad the SARS-CoV-2-reactive T cell receptors were following Ad26.COV2.S vaccination. The TCR-sequenced set comprised roughly 30 samples: some 20 Ad26.COV2.S vaccine recipients, 5 placebo recipients and 8 SARS-CoV-2 convalescent individuals. Trial participants were randomized into five groups of five: low-dose or high-dose Ad26.COV2.S given once or twice, or placebo on both occasions. Investigators did not know the trial group allocation while performing experiments and assessing outcomes. What the research found in general, with its limitations: The authors noted that the TCR breadth and depth analyses may have underestimated total T cell responses. After vaccination, spike-specific CD8+ and CD4+ T cell responses were reported to show substantial breadth. The study lacked the statistical power to compare responses across vaccine doses or regimens. Comparable non-spike TCR breadth was observed between vaccine and placebo recipients, consistent with only spike being contained in the vaccine. Higher spike-specific TCR breadth was observed in Ad26.COV2.S recipients than in placebo recipients (P = 0.0014).

The immunoSEQ Assay was used to sequence TCRbeta CDR3 regions. After extraction, genomic DNA underwent amplification by bias-controlled multiplex PCR, followed by high-throughput sequencing. In the source study's methods: To quantify the absolute abundance of every unique TCRbeta CDR3 region, sequences were collapsed and filtered. T cell fraction was estimated by normalizing TCRbeta template counts to usable DNA, with usable DNA measured through amplification of reference genes found in all nucleated cells. Repertoire TCRs were annotated as SARS-CoV-2-specific when V gene, CDR3 amino acid sequence and J gene were exactly matched to a known reactive TCR set. MIRA supplied the reference SARS-CoV-2 TCR set, which was filtered for enrichment in COVID-19-positive ImmuneCODE repertoires so that public or cross-reactive TCRs were removed. Using the MIRA antigens, annotated TCRs were further analysed by specific ORF or by position within an ORF. Depth was the summed frequency of annotated unique rearrangements, while breadth was defined as annotated unique rearrangements over total unique productive rearrangements. Two-sided Wilcoxon rank-sum tests were applied when comparing TCR breadth between groups. In its TCRdb copy, this immuneACCESS table keeps in-frame sequences only and misses some clones. Where compared with another copy, unresolved V genes explain less than half of these, and the others have no known cause. V, J and clone size are those of that table, while D and trimming were read from the DNA. Within this sample are 350,000 to 500,000 clones, with 90% of them counted one time only. The ten largest clones capture around 4.5% of the sample.

Via the germline V gene, CDR1 is MNHEY and CDR2 SVGEGT. Between the V and J ends, shortened by 0 bases and 6 bases respectively, the junction contains 8 bases. There are 13 amino acids in the CDR3, from cysteine to phenylalanine inclusive. This entry keeps only the CDR3 DNA: 39 bases, framed from base 1. What the treatment or condition label conveys for this sample: 15 to 20 received Ad26.COV2.S at low or high dose, single or two shots; 5 received placebo; per-sample allocation not given. For vaccine and placebo recipients, the sequenced repertoires came from samples collected on day 63 after the first injection. Cohort 1b enrolled some 25 adults aged 18-55 years at a single site in Boston, USA, between 29 July and 7 August 2020. Ad26.COV2.S was a replication-incompetent adenovirus type 26 vector that expressed a prefusion-stabilized SARS-CoV-2 spike protein derived from the original Wuhan strain.

Recombination joined TRBV6-2 or TRBV6-3 with TRBJ1-1, with the D gene uncertain. The starting material was peripheral blood, obtained in a trial of Ad26.COV2.S vaccine versus placebo. The origin of this receptor is a person between 18 and 60 years old who received the Ad26.COV2.S COVID-19 vaccine or a placebo. DNA sequence: TGTGCCAGCAGTTACTCCAGGCGCGCTGAAGCTTTCTTT. The resulting protein is CASSYSRRAEAFF.